The text below deals with one T cell receptor beta chain. Its antigen remains unknown. This specimen comes from a study of beta chain features in type 1 diabetes. Background on the study: Examination spanned about 99 million sorted cells from all samples. Study-wide points: Patients with type 1 diabetes carried fewer insertions and had more deletions at their VDJ junctions. Researchers report that Type 1 diabetes patients had moderately but significantly shorter TCRB CDR3s across all four CD4+ subsets.

Germline CDR1 LNHNV, CDR2 YYDKDF (reference sequence). This CDR3 is 13 amino acids long. V was trimmed by 1 base and J by 6 bases, leaving 10 bases between them. Every isolated RNA sample was fully reverse transcribed, so sequencing captured expressed TCRB transcripts. The protocol was immunoSEQ multiplex PCR, while the TCRdb copy is restricted to in-frame clones and leaves out a portion. Of roughly 450,000 clones in the sample, 10% to 12% were seen once. The rearrangement uses TRBV15 and TRBJ2-7, with no clear D. Sequencing used naive CD4+ T cells from blood. The sequence was collected from a woman younger than 30 in good health. Here the CDR3 DNA reads TGTGCCACCAGCAGAGTTGCAGATTCCGAGCAGTACTTC. Translation: CATSRVADSEQYF.